These 24 T cell receptor beta chains came from one sample sequenced in a study of chemoradiotherapy in HPV16-positive cancers. Only in-frame clones appear in the TCRdb table, and some are missing; sequencing was by immunoSEQ multiplex PCR. Of some 14,000 clones in the sample, approximately 91% were seen once. The sequences come from blood, collected from a patient who underwent chemoradiotherapy. The receptor source for this set is a human donor with HPV-associated anogenital cancer.

The chain carries TRBV7-8 and TRBJ2-7; 7 positions agree with TRBD1. The CDR3 length is 15 residues. J was trimmed by 5 bases and V by 5 bases; bases with no gene match: 12. CDR1 and CDR2 from the germline V gene are SGHVS and FQNEAQ. The CDR3 is CASSKGRQGGHEQYF. The CDR3, as DNA: TGTGCCAGCAGCAAGGGGAGACAGGGCGGCCACGAGCAGTACTTC.

This clone was counted a single time. The chain combines TRBV7-9 with TRBJ1-6; D may be TRBD1 (6 bases). The CDR3 is 15 residues long. Germline assignment: CDR1 SEHNR and CDR2 FQNEAQ (reference sequence). V was clipped by 1 base and J by 4 bases, with 8 bases between them. This CDR3 is CASSLVGGYNSPLHF. The CDR3 nucleotides are TGTGCCAGCAGCTTAGTAGGGGGATATAATTCACCCCTCCACTTT.

The chain employs TRBV18 and TRBJ1-1, with D perhaps matching TRBD1 (5 bases). V lost 4 bases and J lost 3, with 12 bases in between. Germline values: CDR1 KGHSH, CDR2 LQKENI. CDR3 length equals 14 residues. Here the CDR3 reads CASSQGSLYTEAFF. The CDR3 bases are TGTGCCAGCTCACAGGGGTCGCTATACACTGAAGCTTTCTTT.

The genes are TRBV27 and TRBJ2-7; 11 bases are a match to TRBD1. The CDR3 covers 16 residues. Trimming removed 5 bases from V and 2 bases from J; junction bases left unmatched: 8. CDR1 MNHEY and CDR2 SMNVEV come from the germline V gene (reference sequence). The CDR3 DNA sequence: TGTGCCAGCAGTAACACCGGGACAGGGGGGACCTACGAGCAGTACTTC. This codes for CASSNTGTGGTYEQYF.

V is TRBV7-2 and J is TRBJ1-2; D not certain. The V gene's germline CDR1 is SGHTA and CDR2 FQGNSA. CDR3 length: 18 amino acids. Between the trimmed V and J ends, which lost 1 base and 0 bases, there was a span of 18 bases. The DNA of the CDR3 is TGTGCCAGCAGCTTAGGTTTTAGGTCGGTGGGTGCTAACTATGGCTACACCTTC. It specifies CASSLGFRSVGANYGYTF.

J is TRBJ1-1 and V is TRBV19, with D perhaps matching TRBD1 (6 bases). Germline V CDR1 and CDR2: LNHDA, SQIVND (reference sequence). Trimming left V 3 bases short and J 0 bases short, with 17 bases between. This CDR3 spans 17 amino acids. In DNA form, the CDR3 reads TGTGCCAGTAGTATTGGACCCGGGACACCCCTGAACACTGAAGCTTTCTTT. Translated, it gives CASSIGPGTPLNTEAFF.

V and J are TRBV30 and TRBJ2-3, with D possibly being TRBD1 or TRBD2 (5 bases each). This CDR3 region has 15 residues. V was clipped by 5 bases and J by 1 base, with 16 bases between them. Germline assignment: CDR1 GTSNPN and CDR2 SVGIG (reference sequence). CDR3 in amino acids: CAWGKRGSGTDTQYF. In DNA, the CDR3 is TGTGCCTGGGGGAAGAGGGGCTCGGGCACAGATACGCAGTATTTT.

This rearrangement joins TRBV29-1 to TRBJ1-1, with D unclear. Trimming removed 6 bases from V and 7 bases from J, with 18 bases in between. The CDR3 has 13 residues. Germline CDR1 is SQVTM and CDR2 is ANQGSEA. CDR3 DNA sequence: TGCAGCGTAGCCCGGCTCTTGGCTCATGAAGCTTTCTTT. The encoded protein is CSVARLLAHEAFF. The variable domain in full, completed from reference TRBV29-1 and TRBJ1-1, reads SAVISQKPSRDICQRGTSLTIQCQVDSQVTMMFWYRQQPGQSLTLIATANQGSEATYESGFVIDKFPISRPNLTFSTLTVSNMSPEDSSIYLCSVARLLAHEAFFGQGTRLTVV.

This chain connects TRBV19 to TRBJ1-1; D might be TRBD1 (6 bases). CDR1 and CDR2 (germline): LNHDA, SQIVND (reference sequence). Deletions cut 6 bases from V and 0 bases from J, with 11 bases between. The CDR3 spans 14 residues. CDR3 sequence: CASRFRGLNTEAFF. CDR3 DNA sequence: TGTGCCAGTAGGTTCCGGGGGCTGAACACTGAAGCTTTCTTT.

This chain links TRBV11-2 with TRBJ2-3; no firm D call. CDR1 is SGHAT and CDR2 is FQNNGV in the germline V gene. There are 13 residues in the CDR3. V was cut by 1 base and J by 1 base, with 3 bases left in between. The CDR3 nucleotides are TGTGCCAGCAGCTTAGGTCGCACAGATACGCAGTATTTT. It specifies CASSLGRTDTQYF.

The chain uses TRBV29-1 and TRBJ2-6; 8 nucleotides match TRBD2. V was clipped by 7 bases and J by 2 bases; unmatched bases: 4. CDR3 length: 14 amino acids. Germline V gene lookup returns CDR1 SQVTM and CDR2 ANQGSEA. The CDR3 region has the DNA TGCAGCGCCCGGGAGGGGACTGGGGCCAACGTCCTGACTTTC. It codes for CSAREGTGANVLTF.

The chain uses TRBV4-1 and TRBJ2-1; perhaps TRBD1 as D (6 bases). The CDR3 spans 18 residues. V lost 3 bases, J lost 0 bases, and 18 bases lay in between. Germline V gene sequence: CDR1 MGHRA, CDR2 YSYEKL. Here the CDR3 DNA reads TGCGCCAGCAGCCAGGGATCGGACAGCACATTCTCCTACAATGAGCAGTTCTTC. Translated, it gives CASSQGSDSTFSYNEQFF.

The rearrangement links TRBV30 to TRBJ2-5; tentative D call: TRBD1 (5 bases). CDR1 is GTSNPN and CDR2 is SVGIG in the germline V gene (reference sequence). The V end was cut by 0 bases, the J end by 5 bases, with 16 bases between. CDR3 length: 15 residues. The CDR3 bases are TGTGCCTGGAGTGTACTTCCAGGGTCTGTGGAGACCCAGTACTTC. It yields the protein CAWSVLPGSVETQYF.

The chain recombines TRBV7-8 with TRBJ2-7; 7 bases map to TRBD1. The germline V gene encodes CDR1 SGHVS and CDR2 FQNEAQ. The CDR3 consists of 16 residues. The ends lost 1 base at V and 1 base at J; junction bases unmatched: 7. The CDR3 sequence: CASSLELRTGSYEQYF. CDR3 coding DNA: TGTGCCAGCAGCTTAGAGCTTCGGACAGGATCCTACGAGCAGTACTTC.

The genes are TRBV4-1 and TRBJ1-4, with TRBD1 identical over 9 bases. The CDR3 length is 18 residues. The germline V gene has CDR1 MGHRA and CDR2 YSYEKL. V was pared by 4 bases and J by 0 bases, with 9 bases of the junction left unmatched. The CDR3 region has the DNA TGCGCCAGCAGCCGCCAGGGACAGGGCCTTGCAACTAATGAAAAACTGTTTTTT. Its protein is CASSRQGQGLATNEKLFF.

The chain joins TRBV5-6 to TRBJ2-3; no firm D call. Trimming shortened V by 2 bases and J by 1 base, and 11 bases separated the two germline ends. CDR1 SGHDT and CDR2 YYEEEE come from the germline V gene. The CDR3 is made up of 15 amino acids. CDR3 protein: CASSLYGLRTDTQYF. The CDR3 bases are TGTGCCAGCAGCTTATATGGGCTCCGCACAGATACGCAGTATTTT. The full variable domain, with the rest looked up from reference TRBV5-6 and TRBJ2-3, is DAGVTQSPTHLIKTRGQQVTLRCSPKSGHDTVSWYQQALGQGPQFIFQYYEEEERQRGNFPDRFSGHQFPNYSSELNVNALLLGDSALYLCASSLYGLRTDTQYFGPGTRLTVL.

The chain carries TRBV11-2 and TRBJ2-7; 9 bases align to TRBD2. J gave up 2 bases and V 2 bases, and 4 bases lay outside the gene matches. The CDR3 length is 15 residues. The V gene's germline CDR1 is SGHAT and CDR2 FQNNGV. The CDR3 here is CASSLYVAGAYEQYF. The CDR3 coding sequence is TGTGCCAGCAGCTTATATGTAGCGGGGGCCTACGAGCAGTACTTC.

The chain recombines TRBV7-8 with TRBJ2-7, with 9 positions matching TRBD1. Germline assignment: CDR1 SGHVS and CDR2 FQNEAQ. The CDR3 length is 15 residues. The V segment lost 5 bases and the J segment 4 bases; nucleotides outside the gene matches: 9. CDR3 sequence reads: CASSLGTGRRYEQYF. CDR3 bases: TGTGCCAGCAGCCTCGGGACAGGGCGCCGGTACGAGCAGTACTTC. The complete variable domain, with remaining parts taken from reference TRBV7-8 and TRBJ2-7, reads GAGVSQSPRYKVAKRGQDVALRCDPISGHVSLFWYQQALGQGPEFLTYFQNEAQLDKSGLPSDRFFAERPEGSVSTLKIQRTQQEDSAVYLCASSLGTGRRYEQYFGPGTRLTVT.

The rearrangement links TRBV5-3 to TRBJ2-3, with a weak D call TRBD2 (5 bases). TRBV5-3 is classed as an ORF, of uncertain function. V was clipped by 1 base and J by 6 bases, with 18 bases between them. The CDR3 loop spans 16 amino acids. The CDR3 coding sequence is TGTGCCAGAAGCTTGTGTTCGGGAATGGCGTTGGATACGCAGTATTTT. It specifies CARSLCSGMALDTQYF.

This sequence joins TRBV6-5 and TRBJ1-5; no definite D call. The CDR3 is made up of 13 amino acids. Deletions cut 4 bases from V and 4 bases from J, with 8 bases between. The germline CDR1 and CDR2 sequences are MNHEY and SVGAGI. Here the CDR3 DNA reads TGTGCCAGCAGTTTTGGGCCTAATCAGCCCCAGCATTTT. Amino acid sequence: CASSFGPNQPQHF.

The rearrangement joins TRBV4-2 to TRBJ2-1; D remains unclear. Germline lookup yields CDR1 LGHNA and CDR2 YNFKEQ. V gave up 0 bases and J gave up 8 bases, with 5 bases separating them. This CDR3 has 12 amino acids. CDR3 protein: CASSQDGYEQFF. The CDR3 DNA follows: TGTGCCAGCAGCCAAGATGGTTATGAGCAGTTCTTC.

This rearrangement joins TRBV5-5 to TRBJ1-1, with D uncertain. Germline-derived CDR1 and CDR2 are SGHKS and YYEKEE (reference sequence). V lost 4 bases, J lost 4 bases, and 11 bases lay in between. The CDR3 extends over 13 amino acids. CDR3 amino acids: CASSQHGPTEAFF. Written as DNA, the CDR3 is TGTGCCAGCAGCCAACACGGTCCCACTGAAGCTTTCTTT.

The chain is built from TRBV4-1 and TRBJ2-5, with D unresolved. From germline, CDR1 is MGHRA and CDR2 YSYEKL. The CDR3 totals 14 residues. Deletions cut 0 bases from V and 6 bases from J, with 11 bases between. CDR3 loop: CASSQEGQRKTQYF. DNA of the CDR3: TGCGCCAGCAGCCAAGAAGGCCAGCGTAAGACCCAGTACTTC.

The chain has TRBV18 and TRBJ2-3; no firm D call. Trimming removed 4 bases at V and 0 bases at J, with 5 bases between. In germline, CDR1 is KGHSH, CDR2 LQKENI. This CDR3 comprises 13 residues. The CDR3 is CASSLASTDTQYF. The CDR3 coding sequence is TGTGCCAGCTCACTTGCTAGCACAGATACGCAGTATTTT.